Shown below are 4 T cell receptor beta chains from a single sample sequenced in a study of quantifying T cell responses using KT2 cells. At the level of the study: cDNA was made from DNase-treated RNA using alpha and beta constant primers.

Each cDNA got a UMI-containing oligo ligated at its 3' end. An equimolar mix of RC1.1 and RC1.2 primed the beta chain across TRBC1 and TRBC2. TCRdb recomputed calls from the UMI-ligation and nested PCR reads with MiXCR, one row per CDR3 protein. The sample lists 52,000 or so distinct CDR3 sequences, approximately 13% occurring once. The sequencing sample was made of PBMCs spiked with cells of the T cell clone KT2. The source of these receptors is a human donor.

This clonotype came up a few times. The chain uses TRBV4-1 and TRBJ1-6; tentatively, D is TRBD1 (5 bases). V lost 0 bases and J 7 bases, leaving 13 bases between the germline ends. Germline V gene data show CDR1 as MGHRA and CDR2 as YSYEKL. This CDR3 spans 16 amino acids. The CDR3: CASSQDVQAQNSPLHF. DNA for the CDR3: TGCGCCAGCAGCCAAGATGTACAGGCCCAAAATTCACCCCTCCACTTT.

This clonotype was seen only a few times. The V and J genes are TRBV9 and TRBJ1-5; D is ambiguous. The CDR3 has 15 residues. The V gene's germline CDR1 is SGDLS and CDR2 YYNGEE. V was clipped by 0 bases and J by 3 bases, with 10 bases between them. CDR3 amino acids: CASSVDLSFNQPQHF. The CDR3 region has the DNA TGTGCCAGCAGCGTAGACTTGAGCTTCAATCAGCCCCAGCATTTT.

This clonotype appeared a few times. The chain has TRBV7-8 and TRBJ2-3; D ambiguous. V was cut by 1 base and J by 0 bases, with 17 bases left in between. The CDR3 sequence is 18 residues long. The germline CDR1 and CDR2 sequences are SGHVS and FQNEAQ. CDR3 sequence reads: CASSLGVSSMASTDTQYF. CDR3 sequence (DNA): TGTGCCAGCAGCTTAGGGGTATCGAGTATGGCTAGCACAGATACGCAGTATTTT.

This clonotype has more than one count but fewer than ten. This chain links TRBV4-2 with TRBJ2-1; TRBD2 aligns across 8 bases. Germline lookup yields CDR1 LGHNA and CDR2 YNFKEQ. CDR3 length equals 14 residues. V was clipped by 2 bases and J by 10 bases; unmatched bases: 7. CDR3 sequence reads: CASSQPGLEGEQFF. The CDR3 DNA reads TGTGCCAGCAGCCAACCGGGACTAGAGGGGGAGCAGTTCTTC.